Following are 23 T cell receptor beta chains from one sample sequenced in a study of response to subunit inactivated influenza vaccine. MiXCR, applied by TCRdb to the RT-PCR reads, yields one record per CDR3 protein. Among roughly 500,000 distinct CDR3 sequences, 25% were seen once, and the ten largest hold approximately 2%. Sequenced here: CD4+ T cells sorted from PBMCs, sampled 5 days after vaccination. The receptors stem from a man over 45 who received an inactivated influenza vaccine.

J is TRBJ1-1 and V is TRBV7-2, with D perhaps matching TRBD1 (6 bases). Trimming shortened V by 4 bases and J by 4 bases, and 16 bases separated the two germline ends. CDR1 is SGHTA and CDR2 is FQGNSA in the germline V gene. This CDR3 is 15 amino acids long. CDR3 nucleotide sequence: TGTGCCAGCAGCTCTCGTACAGGGTCCGGCACTGAAGCTTTCTTT. This translates into CASSSRTGSGTEAFF.

This clonotype was counted a few times. The chain recombines TRBV11-1 with TRBJ2-7; TRBD2 matches at 15 bases. The J segment lost 4 bases and the V segment lost 6 bases, leaving 13 bases of the junction unmatched. Per the germline V gene, CDR1 is SGHAT and CDR2 is FQDESV (reference sequence). This CDR3 spans 18 amino acids. The CDR3 coding sequence is TGTGCCAGCAGTCATGCCCTCGGACTAGCGGGAGGGCGATACGAGCAGTACTTC. This sequence encodes CASSHALGLAGGRYEQYF.

The V and J genes are TRBV10-3 and TRBJ2-7, with D maybe TRBD1 (6 bases). V gave up 0 bases and J gave up 2 bases, with 14 bases separating them. The germline gives CDR1 ENHRY, CDR2 SYGVKD. This CDR3 comprises 16 residues. Written as DNA, the CDR3 is TGTGCCATCAGTGAGTCAACCCTACAGGGAGCCTACGAGCAGTACTTC. It translates to CAISESTLQGAYEQYF.

This rearrangement joins TRBV29-1 to TRBJ1-1; D is uncertain. V gave up 6 bases and J gave up 0 bases, with 8 bases separating them. This CDR3 has 12 residues. Germline V gene data show CDR1 as SQVTM and CDR2 as ANQGSEA. The CDR3 coding sequence is TGCAGCGTCGCACGTCTGAACACTGAAGCTTTCTTT. Translated, it gives CSVARLNTEAFF.

This clonotype showed up just a few times. The chain has TRBV20-1 and TRBJ2-5, with 7 positions matching TRBD2. The CDR3 covers 15 residues. Germline V gene lookup returns CDR1 DFQATT and CDR2 SNEGSKA (reference sequence). V dropped 1 base and J dropped 2; count of bases not matched to a gene: 7. CDR3 in DNA: TGCAGTGCTAGAGTGGGAGCGGGGCGACAAGAGACCCAGTACTTC. This translates into CSARVGAGRQETQYF.

This clonotype was seen only a few times. CDR3 in amino acids: CASTAGREKNEQFF. The CDR3 DNA reads as TGTGCCAGCACGGCAGGGCGGGAGAAAAATGAGCAGTTCTTC. The chain recombines TRBV7-2 with TRBJ2-1; 7 bases are a match to TRBD2. V was clipped by 7 bases and J by 7 bases; unmatched bases: 10. The germline V gene has CDR1 SGHTA and CDR2 FQGNSA. The CDR3 covers 14 residues.

The chain combines TRBV12-3 or TRBV12-4 with TRBJ2-1; 9 bases fit TRBD1. Trimming at V came to 7 bases and at J to 1 base, leaving 11 bases not matched to a gene. CDR3 length: 17 amino acids. CDR3 nucleotide sequence: TGTGCCAGCATTTGGGGGTGGGGACAGGGTTCCTACAATGAGCAGTTCTTC. As protein: CASIWGWGQGSYNEQFF.

This clonotype was seen a few times. The rearrangement links TRBV5-1 to TRBJ2-7; 8 bases line up with TRBD2. Losses at the gene ends were 0 bases for V and 6 bases for J; bases not matched to a gene: 14. The CDR3 sequence is 17 residues long. The germline V gene has CDR1 SGHRS and CDR2 YFSETQ. CDR3 in amino acids: CASSLGGRGLERPEQYF. In DNA form, the CDR3 reads TGCGCCAGCAGCTTGGGGGGACGGGGACTAGAACGGCCCGAGCAGTACTTC.

This clonotype appeared many times. The chain links TRBV4-2 to TRBJ2-1; D ambiguous. The CDR3 has 16 residues. V was pared by 2 bases and J by 0 bases, with 11 bases between. CDR1 and CDR2 from the germline V gene are LGHNA and YNFKEQ. The CDR3 sequence is CASSQRLLSSYNEQFF. CDR3 nucleotides: TGTGCCAGCAGCCAACGCCTTTTGAGCTCCTACAATGAGCAGTTCTTC.

This clonotype was seen a few times. An end of the junction does not agree with germline; a read error may underlie this. V and J are TRBV28 and TRBJ2-7; maybe TRBD2 (6 bases). Germline lookup yields CDR1 MDHEN and CDR2 SYDVKM. The CDR3 covers 13 residues. In nucleotides, the CDR3 is TGTGCCAGCGGTTTCGGGGGTAACTACGAGCAGTACTTC. Translation gives CASGFGGNYEQYF.

The V and J genes are TRBV11-2 and TRBJ1-2, with 7 bases identical to TRBD1. The CDR3 is 15 amino acids. With V trimmed by 4 bases and J by 3 bases, 8 bases remained unmatched. CDR1 SGHAT and CDR2 FQNNGV come from the germline V gene. The CDR3 protein is CASSSPTGLDYGYTF. The CDR3 region has the DNA TGTGCCAGCAGCTCCCCGACAGGGTTGGACTATGGCTACACCTTC.

Notes on this clonotype: A read error may explain this, as a much larger clone is one base away. The chain couples TRBV7-2 to TRBJ2-1; 12 bases are a match to TRBD2. This CDR3 is 15 amino acids long. The germline V gene has CDR1 SGHTA and CDR2 FQGNSA. The V segment lost 3 bases and the J segment 7 bases; nucleotides outside the gene matches: 4. The CDR3 DNA follows: TGTGCCAGCAGCTTCCTAGCGGGGGGGCCGAATGAGCAGTTCTTC. Its translation: CASSFLAGGPNEQFF.

This sequence joins TRBV7-9 and TRBJ2-5; maybe TRBD1 (5 bases). The germline V gene encodes CDR1 SEHNR and CDR2 FQNEAQ (reference sequence). With 0 bases removed from V and 0 bases from J, the gap between germline ends came to 8 bases. The CDR3 is 15 amino acids. CDR3 residues: CASSLALRDQETQYF. The CDR3 coding sequence is TGTGCCAGCAGCTTAGCGCTCAGGGACCAAGAGACCCAGTACTTC.

The CDR3 DNA sequence: TGTGCCAGCAGATCGGGACAGGGGAAGGCTTTCTTT. Translating it yields CASRSGQGKAFF. This sequence joins TRBV6-1 and TRBJ1-1; 10 nucleotides line up with TRBD1. V dropped 6 bases and J dropped 11; count of bases not matched to a gene: 6. CDR3 length equals 12 residues. Germline V gene sequence: CDR1 MNHNS, CDR2 SASEGT.

V gene TRBV7-8 combines with J gene TRBJ2-7; either TRBD1 or TRBD2 may supply D (6 bases each). Trimming cost V 1 base and J 9 bases, with 16 bases left between them. CDR3 size: 14 residues. The germline V gene has CDR1 SGHVS and CDR2 FQNEAQ. CDR3 loop: CASSLGGRGLVQYF. The CDR3 DNA reads as TGTGCCAGCAGCTTAGGGGGGCGGGGATTGGTGCAGTACTTC.

This clonotype was recorded a few times. This chain connects TRBV6-2 or TRBV6-3 to TRBJ2-7, with 7 bases that match TRBD2. V lost 8 bases, J lost 0 bases, and 10 bases stayed unmatched. Germline V gene sequence: CDR1 MNHEY, CDR2 SVGEGT. The CDR3 spans 15 residues. CDR3 bases: TGTGCCAGCCGGACGGGCGGGGGTCGCTCCTACGAGCAGTACTTC. Translating it yields CASRTGGGRSYEQYF.

This clonotype has a handful of counts. The chain employs TRBV5-1 and TRBJ2-2; a weak D match, TRBD2 (5 bases). V was shortened by 1 base and J by 0 bases, with 7 bases between the two germline ends. Germline CDR1 reads SGHRS; CDR2 reads YFSETQ. The CDR3 has 15 amino acids. CDR3 region: CASSLFGANTGELFF. The CDR3 bases are TGCGCCAGCAGCTTGTTCGGGGCGAACACCGGGGAGCTGTTTTTT.

This clonotype was seen a few times. The CDR3 loop reads CASSRVGTNEKLFF. CDR3 coding DNA: TGTGCCAGCAGTCGTGTGGGGACTAATGAAAAACTGTTTTTT. The J gene is TRBJ1-4, the V gene TRBV27; D gene uncertain. This CDR3 contains 14 residues. Germline V gene lookup returns CDR1 MNHEY and CDR2 SMNVEV (reference sequence). The V gene lost 5 bases and the J gene lost 2 bases, with 9 bases spanning the gap.

A few counts support this clonotype. The chain uses TRBV6-1 and TRBJ2-5; D is undetermined. V was clipped by 9 bases and J by 7 bases, with 9 bases between them. The CDR3 is 10 residues long. Per the germline V gene, CDR1 is MNHNS and CDR2 is SASEGT. CDR3 residues: CASRMGTQYF. The CDR3 DNA is TGTGCCAGTAGGATGGGGACCCAGTACTTC.

The sample holds a few counts of this clonotype. The V gene is TRBV7-2, the J gene TRBJ1-5, with 8 positions matching TRBD1. Losses at the gene ends were 6 bases for V and 5 bases for J; bases not matched to a gene: 9. Germline V gene sequence: CDR1 SGHTA, CDR2 FQGNSA. CDR3 size: 15 residues. CDR3 nucleotide sequence: TGTGCCAGCAGTACAGGGGGTGGAGGCGATCAGCCCCAGCATTTT. Translation gives CASSTGGGGDQPQHF. The full variable domain, its missing parts supplied by reference TRBV7-2 and TRBJ1-5, is GAGVSQSPSNKVTEKGKDVELRCDPISGHTALYWYRQSLGQGLEFLIYFQGNSAPDKSGLPSDRFSAERTGGSVSTLTIQRTQQEDSAVYLCASSTGGGGDQPQHFGDGTRLSIL.

The rearrangement uses TRBV7-9 and TRBJ2-7; 7 bases match TRBD1. The CDR3 runs 15 residues. Germline CDR1 is SEHNR and CDR2 is FQNEAQ (reference sequence). The V and J ends lost 5 bases and 0 bases, in that order; junction bases with no gene match: 7. CDR3 nucleotides: TGTGCCAGCAGCAGCCGACAGGGTAACTCCTACGAGCAGTACTTC. Amino acid sequence: CASSSRQGNSYEQYF.

In its sample, this clonotype was seen a few times. This sequence joins TRBV5-1 and TRBJ2-3; D is unresolved. Between the trimmed V and J ends, which lost 4 bases and 0 bases, there was a span of 9 bases. Germline V CDR1 and CDR2: SGHRS, YFSETQ. The CDR3 totals 14 residues. This CDR3 is CASSDPSSTDTQYF. The CDR3 DNA reads as TGCGCCAGCAGCGACCCTTCTAGCACAGATACGCAGTATTTT.

This clonotype was recorded a few times. The chain combines TRBV3-1 with TRBJ2-7, with 10 bases fitting TRBD1. The germline gives CDR1 LGHDT, CDR2 YNNKEL (reference sequence). V lost 0 bases, J lost 5 bases, and 7 bases stayed unmatched. The CDR3 runs 16 residues. Here the CDR3 reads CASSQDWGQGIHEQYF. The CDR3 nucleotides read TGTGCCAGCAGCCAAGATTGGGGACAGGGGATACACGAGCAGTACTTC.